This T cell receptor beta chain was found in a study of cytomegalovirus exposure and HLA in healthy donors. This clone was seen just once. The CDR3 has 17 amino acids. From germline, CDR1 is SGHDT and CDR2 YYEEEE. Trimming cost V 2 bases and J 5 bases; bases outside gene matches: 10. Vbeta (60) and Jbeta (13) primers were used in the PCR. Produced via immunoSEQ multiplex PCR; TCRdb's table is partial and in-frame only. The table lists roughly 100,000 clones, about 62% of them singletons. This TCR was sampled from a human donor in good health. The sequencing sample was made of PBMCs. This rearrangement joins TRBV5-6 to TRBJ2-1, with 10 bases that match TRBD2. The CDR3 reads CASSLWLAGVGDNEQFF. Written as DNA, the CDR3 is TGTGCCAGCAGCTTATGGCTAGCGGGAGTTGGGGACAATGAGCAGTTCTTC. Complete variable domain (other parts from reference TRBV5-6 and TRBJ2-1): DAGVTQSPTHLIKTRGQQVTLRCSPKSGHDTVSWYQQALGQGPQFIFQYYEEEERQRGNFPDRFSGHQFPNYSSELNVNALLLGDSALYLCASSLWLAGVGDNEQFFGPGTRLTVL.